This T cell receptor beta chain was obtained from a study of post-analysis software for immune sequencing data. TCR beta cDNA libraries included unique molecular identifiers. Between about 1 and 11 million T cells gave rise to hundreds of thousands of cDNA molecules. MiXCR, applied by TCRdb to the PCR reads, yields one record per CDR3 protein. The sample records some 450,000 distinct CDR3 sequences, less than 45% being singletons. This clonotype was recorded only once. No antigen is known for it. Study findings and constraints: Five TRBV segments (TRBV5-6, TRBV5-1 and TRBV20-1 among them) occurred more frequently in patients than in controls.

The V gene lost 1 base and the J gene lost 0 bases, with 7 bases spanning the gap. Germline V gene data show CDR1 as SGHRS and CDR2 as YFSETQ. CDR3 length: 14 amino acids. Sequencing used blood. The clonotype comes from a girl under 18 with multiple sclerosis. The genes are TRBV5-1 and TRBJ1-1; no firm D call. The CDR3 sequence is CASSLQDMNTEAFF. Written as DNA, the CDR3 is TGCGCCAGCAGCTTGCAAGATATGAACACTGAAGCTTTCTTT. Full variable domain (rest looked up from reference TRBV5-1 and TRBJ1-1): KAGVTQTPRYLIKTRGQQVTLSCSPISGHRSVSWYQQTPGQGLQFLFEYFSETQRNKGNFPGRFSGRQFSNSRSEMNVSTLELGDSALYLCASSLQDMNTEAFFGQGTRLTVV.